The source of this T cell receptor (beta chain) is a study of blood T cells in healthy people across ages. Primers used in a second PCR of about 7 to 12 cycles were a sample-barcoded 5' primer and a J-beta primer mix. TCRdb reanalysed the 5' RACE reads using MiXCR and keeps one entry per CDR3 protein. Of about 1.6 million distinct CDR3 sequences in the sample, about 32% were seen once. Deletions cut 6 bases from V and 2 bases from J, with 16 bases between. The CDR3 length is 15 residues. This clonotype was counted between two and nine times. The TCR originated in a woman aged 30 to 39 in good health. The chain couples TRBV12-3 or TRBV12-4 to TRBJ1-2, with a tentative D call TRBD1 (6 bases). The sample was blood. This chain's CDR3 is CASSRGAAVNYGYTF. For the CDR3, the DNA is TGTGCCAGCAGCCGGGGGGCAGCAGTAAACTATGGCTACACCTTC.